The 29 T cell receptor beta chains given below trace back to one sample, sequenced in a study of shared clonotypes between healthy human individuals. CD45RO-negative, CCR7-positively selected cells formed the naive CD8 fraction, excluding terminally differentiated effector memory CD45RA+ cells. Libraries were prepared by immunoSEQ multiplex PCR; TCRdb keeps only in-frame clonotypes and omits some of them. The table lists nearly 2 million clones, approximately 95% of them singletons. The sequenced material came from naive CD8+ T cells sorted from blood. The receptors were gathered from a man aged 18 to 30 in good health.

V usage is TRBV7-9 and J usage is TRBJ2-2; no clear D. Germline-derived CDR1 and CDR2 are SEHNR and FQNEAQ (reference sequence). V was clipped by 4 bases and J by 6 bases, with 9 bases between them. This CDR3 region has 13 residues. CDR3 sequence: CASSSTFSGELFF. Here the CDR3 DNA reads TGTGCCAGCAGCTCGACCTTTTCCGGGGAGCTGTTTTTT.

The rearrangement joins TRBV27 to TRBJ2-1, with 10 bases fitting TRBD2. Germline V CDR1 and CDR2: MNHEY, SMNVEV (reference sequence). After removal of 6 bases from V and 6 bases from J, the junction contained 5 bases not matched to a gene. The CDR3 runs to 14 residues. The CDR3 DNA is TGTGCCAGCAGCGAGCGGGGGGGCCTCAATGAGCAGTTCTTC. Its protein product is CASSERGGLNEQFF.

This clone was counted once. The V call is TRBV7-3, the J call TRBJ2-3; D is uncertain. Germline V gene data show CDR1 as SGHTA and CDR2 as FQGTGA. With 5 bases removed from V and 0 bases from J, the gap between germline ends came to 6 bases. CDR3 length equals 13 residues. The CDR3 sequence is CASSIKSTDTQYF. In DNA form, the CDR3 reads TGTGCCAGCAGCATAAAAAGCACAGATACGCAGTATTTT. Looking up the rest from reference TRBV7-3 and TRBJ2-3 gives the full variable domain: GAGVSQTPSNKVTEKGKYVELRCDPISGHTALYWYRQSLGQGPEFLIYFQGTGAADDSGLPNDRFFAVRPEGSVSTLKIQRTERGDSAVYLCASSIKSTDTQYFGPGTRLTVL.

This clone has only one observation. This specimen includes other DNA sequences encoding the same CDR3. The gene calls are TRBV5-4 and TRBJ2-2; no firm D call. CDR1 and CDR2 (germline): SGHNT, YYREEE (reference sequence). Trimming shortened V by 0 bases and J by 7 bases, and 4 bases separated the two germline ends. The CDR3 extends over 12 amino acids. The CDR3 bases are TGTGCCAGCAGCTTGGGAATCGGGGAGCTGTTTTTT. Protein product: CASSLGIGELFF. The full variable domain, with the rest looked up from reference TRBV5-4 and TRBJ2-2, is ETGVTQSPTHLIKTRGQQVTLRCSSQSGHNTVSWYQQALGQGPQFIFQYYREEENGRGNFPPRFSGLQFPNYSSELNVNALELDDSALYLCASSLGIGELFFGEGSRLTVL.

This chain joins TRBV19 and TRBJ1-1; D call uncertain. Germline assignment: CDR1 LNHDA and CDR2 SQIVND (reference sequence). The CDR3 consists of 13 residues. The V and J ends lost 5 bases and 2 bases respectively, with 9 bases between them. The CDR3 region has the DNA TGTGCCAGTAGTGTCGGTATAAACACTGAAGCTTTCTTT. Its translation is CASSVGINTEAFF.

The J gene is TRBJ1-5, the V gene TRBV7-8; TRBD1 matches 10 bases. In germline, CDR1 is SGHVS, CDR2 FQNEAQ. The CDR3 spans 16 residues. Germline trimming cut 4 bases from V and 7 bases from J; bases unmatched to any gene: 10. The CDR3: CASSSPDRGIWQPQHF. CDR3 DNA sequence: TGTGCCAGCAGCTCGCCGGACAGGGGGATATGGCAGCCCCAGCATTTT. Drawing the rest from reference TRBV7-8 and TRBJ1-5, the complete variable domain is GAGVSQSPRYKVAKRGQDVALRCDPISGHVSLFWYQQALGQGPEFLTYFQNEAQLDKSGLPSDRFFAERPEGSVSTLKIQRTQQEDSAVYLCASSSPDRGIWQPQHFGDGTRLSIL.

The chain couples TRBV29-1 to TRBJ2-3; D gene uncertain. Germline values: CDR1 SQVTM, CDR2 ANQGSEA. The V gene lost 5 bases and the J gene lost 5 bases, with 8 bases spanning the gap. This CDR3 comprises 11 residues. CDR3 nucleotides: TGCAGCGTTTTCTGGGTAGATACGCAGTATTTT. Translating it yields CSVFWVDTQYF.

The rearrangement joins TRBV5-5 to TRBJ1-6; D is unclear. Trimming took off 0 bases at V and 0 bases at J, with 4 bases between the two ends. The length of the CDR3 is 15 residues. Germline V gene data show CDR1 as SGHKS and CDR2 as YYEKEE (reference sequence). The CDR3 loop is CASSLDVSYNSPLHF. The CDR3 DNA reads as TGTGCCAGCAGCTTGGATGTCTCCTATAATTCACCCCTCCACTTT.

The gene calls are TRBV5-1 and TRBJ2-1; 9 bases are a match to TRBD2. Germline CDR1 reads SGHRS; CDR2 reads YFSETQ. V was pared by 2 bases and J by 4 bases, with 4 bases of the junction left unmatched. This CDR3 is 15 amino acids long. Written as DNA, the CDR3 is TGCGCCAGCAGCTTTACTAGCGGGCCTTACAATGAGCAGTTCTTC. This gives the protein CASSFTSGPYNEQFF.

V is TRBV7-6 and J is TRBJ2-7; D is possibly TRBD1 or TRBD2 (5 bases each). The CDR3 sequence is 15 residues long. V gave up 5 bases and J gave up 3 bases, with 17 bases separating them. CDR1 and CDR2 from the germline V gene are SGHVS and FNYEAQ. The CDR3 reads CASSRDGVTFYEQYF. In nucleotides, the CDR3 is TGTGCCAGCAGCCGGGACGGGGTGACCTTCTACGAGCAGTACTTC.

V and J are TRBV7-9 and TRBJ2-5; D is possibly TRBD2 (5 bases). The germline V gene encodes CDR1 SEHNR and CDR2 FQNEAQ (reference sequence). V was trimmed by 1 base and J by 5 bases, leaving 14 bases between them. This CDR3 comprises 15 residues. Written as DNA, the CDR3 is TGTGCCAGCAGCTTAGAGACTACTGCTTCGGAGACCCAGTACTTC. It encodes CASSLETTASETQYF.

The rearrangement links TRBV9 to TRBJ1-3; D gene unclear. The CDR3 consists of 13 residues. Germline V gene data show CDR1 as SGDLS and CDR2 as YYNGEE. V lost 6 bases and J lost 0, with 7 bases in between. The CDR3 loop reads CASKGASGNTIYF. The CDR3, as DNA: TGTGCCAGCAAGGGCGCCTCTGGAAACACCATATATTTT.

The chain has TRBV7-3 and TRBJ2-7, with D unclear. The CDR3 has 13 residues. Deletions cut 6 bases from V and 1 base from J, with 10 bases between. From germline, CDR1 is SGHTA and CDR2 FQGTGA. The CDR3 is CASSFGPSYEQYF. In nucleotides, the CDR3 is TGTGCCAGCAGTTTCGGACCATCCTACGAGCAGTACTTC.

The chain uses TRBV30 and TRBJ2-7, with TRBD1 as a possible D gene (9 bases). CDR3 length: 17 amino acids. The germline V gene has CDR1 GTSNPN and CDR2 SVGIG (reference sequence). Between the trimmed V and J ends, which lost 5 bases and 3 bases, there was a span of 26 bases. The CDR3 DNA reads as TGTGCCTGGGATCGGGGGGGCCACCGGGACAGGGACTACGAGCAGTACTTC. This sequence encodes CAWDRGGHRDRDYEQYF.

This chain connects TRBV7-9 to TRBJ1-3; TRBD1 is a possible D gene (6 bases). The CDR3 is 16 residues long. Per germline, CDR1 SEHNR and CDR2 FQNEAQ (reference sequence). The germline V and J ends were trimmed by 1 base and 4 bases, with 14 bases remaining between them. Here the CDR3 reads CASSLELGARGNTIYF. The CDR3 DNA reads as TGTGCCAGCAGCTTAGAATTGGGGGCGAGAGGAAACACCATATATTTT. Based on the CDR3 plus reference TRBV7-9 and TRBJ1-3, the full variable domain is DTGVSQNPRHKITKRGQNVTFRCDPISEHNRLYWYRQTLGQGPEFLTYFQNEAQLEKSRLLSDRFSAERPKGSFSTLEIQRTEQGDSAMYLCASSLELGARGNTIYFGEGSWLTVV.

V and J are TRBV4-1 and TRBJ1-4, with D unclear. The V end lost 3 bases, the J end lost 7 bases, and 0 bases lay between the germline ends. The CDR3 consists of 10 residues. Germline lookup yields CDR1 MGHRA and CDR2 YSYEKL. In DNA, the CDR3 is TGCGCCAGCAGCCATGAAAAACTGTTTTTT. This codes for CASSHEKLFF.

The chain joins TRBV19 to TRBJ2-1; D not resolved. V lost 5 bases and J 0 bases, leaving 8 bases between the germline ends. CDR1 LNHDA and CDR2 SQIVND come from the germline V gene (reference sequence). The length of the CDR3 is 14 residues. The CDR3 region has the DNA TGTGCCAGTAGTCATCAGAGCTCCTACAATGAGCAGTTCTTC. Its translation is CASSHQSSYNEQFF.

The V gene is TRBV6-5, the J gene TRBJ2-1; D perhaps matches TRBD2 (5 bases). This CDR3 spans 15 amino acids. V was cut by 0 bases and J by 5 bases, with 11 bases left in between. Germline lookup yields CDR1 MNHEY and CDR2 SVGAGI. In DNA form, the CDR3 reads TGTGCCAGCAGTTACTCCGTTAGCGCGAACAATGAGCAGTTCTTC. It specifies CASSYSVSANNEQFF.

The chain couples TRBV6-5 to TRBJ2-3; no clear D. The V gene's germline CDR1 is MNHEY and CDR2 SVGAGI. This CDR3 has 16 amino acids. V lost 4 bases and J lost 4, with 18 bases in between. The CDR3 is CASSLRRGDSPDTQYF. The CDR3 DNA reads TGTGCCAGCAGTTTACGGAGAGGTGATAGTCCAGATACGCAGTATTTT.

This clone was observed once. CDR3 bases: TGTGCCAGTAGTCCCAGGGAGGAGTTAACTGAAGCTTTCTTT. It specifies CASSPREELTEAFF. J is TRBJ1-1 and V is TRBV19; weak D call: TRBD1 (5 bases). Germline V lookup: CDR1 LNHDA, CDR2 SQIVND (reference sequence). The CDR3 spans 14 residues. Trimming shortened V by 5 bases and J by 5 bases, and 15 bases separated the two germline ends.

The gene calls are TRBV28 and TRBJ2-7, with 7 bases identical to TRBD1. CDR1 and CDR2 from the germline V gene are MDHEN and SYDVKM. The CDR3 covers 15 residues. V was clipped by 5 bases and J by 0 bases; unmatched bases: 7. The CDR3 loop is CASSPRGYSSYEQYF. The CDR3 bases are TGTGCCAGCAGTCCCAGGGGGTACAGCTCCTACGAGCAGTACTTC.

This rearrangement joins TRBV4-1 to TRBJ1-3; 7 bases match TRBD1. The CDR3 extends over 13 amino acids. Germline assignment: CDR1 MGHRA and CDR2 YSYEKL. J gave up 11 bases and V 5 bases, and 9 bases lay outside the gene matches. This CDR3 is CASSYDRDYAIYF. CDR3 nucleotide sequence: TGCGCCAGCAGCTACGACAGGGATTATGCCATATATTTT.

Concerning this clone itself: Within the sample, other DNA sequences also encode this same CDR3. The gene calls are TRBV27 and TRBJ2-7; perhaps TRBD2 as D (5 bases). Trimming took 2 bases from V and 1 from J, leaving 6 bases between them. Germline V gene lookup returns CDR1 MNHEY and CDR2 SMNVEV (reference sequence). The CDR3 runs to 13 residues. The CDR3 DNA follows: TGTGCCAGCAGTTTAGAGGGATCCTACGAGCAGTACTTC. It codes for CASSLEGSYEQYF.

The chain links TRBV28 to TRBJ1-5; 7 bases agree with TRBD1. The CDR3 runs to 17 residues. J gave up 0 bases and V 5 bases, and 10 bases lay outside the gene matches. Germline assignment: CDR1 MDHEN and CDR2 SYDVKM. This CDR3 reads CASSLEGTVPSNQPQHF. CDR3 nucleotides: TGTGCCAGCAGTCTAGAGGGGACAGTTCCTAGCAATCAGCCCCAGCATTTT.

The chain uses TRBV4-1 and TRBJ1-5; TRBD1 matches at 7 bases. Germline CDR1 and CDR2: MGHRA and YSYEKL. With V trimmed by 2 bases and J by 9 bases, 4 bases remained unmatched. This CDR3 contains 13 residues. The CDR3 nucleotides are TGCGCCAGCAGCCAAAACAGGGGTTGGCCCCAGCATTTT. It yields the protein CASSQNRGWPQHF.

The V gene is TRBV11-3, the J gene TRBJ2-1; 11 bases align to TRBD2. Germline CDR1 SGHNT, CDR2 YENEEA. V shed 5 bases and J 7 bases; nucleotides not matched to a gene: 10. The CDR3 is 16 amino acids. The chain's CDR3 is CASSQGLAAGLNEQFF. The CDR3 bases are TGTGCCAGCAGCCAGGGACTAGCGGCCGGTTTAAATGAGCAGTTCTTC.

The chain has TRBV5-8 and TRBJ2-5, with 8 bases aligning to TRBD2. The trim removed 3 bases at V and 4 bases at J, leaving 5 bases unmatched. CDR3 length: 14 residues. Per the germline V gene, CDR1 is SGHTS and CDR2 is YDEGEE. This CDR3 reads CASSYLAGPETQYF. DNA of the CDR3: TGTGCCAGCAGCTACTTAGCGGGGCCAGAGACCCAGTACTTC.

The CDR3 sequence: CASSAPQGASTNEKLFF. In DNA, the CDR3 is TGTGCCAGCAGTGCCCCGCAGGGGGCGTCAACTAATGAAAAACTGTTTTTT. J is TRBJ1-4 and V is TRBV2; 8 nucleotides line up with TRBD1. The CDR3 sequence is 17 residues long. V shed 4 bases, J shed 0 bases, and the junction held 7 bases outside the gene matches. Germline CDR1 reads SNHLY; CDR2 reads FYNNEI.

The genes are TRBV29-1 and TRBJ2-3, with TRBD2 identical over 9 bases. The CDR3 length is 13 residues. V was pared by 7 bases and J by 2 bases, with 4 bases of the junction left unmatched. CDR1 is SQVTM, CDR2 ANQGSEA, per germline. The DNA for the CDR3 is TGCAGCGGGACTAGCGTGGCCACAGATACGCAGTATTTT. This codes for CSGTSVATDTQYF.